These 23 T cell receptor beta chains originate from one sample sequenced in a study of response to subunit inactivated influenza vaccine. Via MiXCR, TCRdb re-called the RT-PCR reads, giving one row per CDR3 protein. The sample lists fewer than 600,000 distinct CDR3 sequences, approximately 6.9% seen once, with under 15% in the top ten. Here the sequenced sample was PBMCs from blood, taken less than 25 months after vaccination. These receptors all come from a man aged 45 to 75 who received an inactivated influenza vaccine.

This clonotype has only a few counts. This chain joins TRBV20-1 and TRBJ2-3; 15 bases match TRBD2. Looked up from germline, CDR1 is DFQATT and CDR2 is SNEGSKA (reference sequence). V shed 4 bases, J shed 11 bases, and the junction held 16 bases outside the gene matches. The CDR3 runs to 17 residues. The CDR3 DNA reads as TGCAGTGCTAACCCCCCGGGACTAGCGGGAGGAAACATTGGGCAGTATTTT. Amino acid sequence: CSANPPGLAGGNIGQYF.

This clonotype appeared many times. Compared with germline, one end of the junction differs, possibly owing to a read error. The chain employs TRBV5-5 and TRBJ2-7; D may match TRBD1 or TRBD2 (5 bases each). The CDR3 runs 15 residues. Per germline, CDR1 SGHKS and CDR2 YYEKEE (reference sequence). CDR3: CASSLAGTAAYEQYF. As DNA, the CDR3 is TGCGCCAGCAGCTTGGCCGGGACGGCGGCATACGAGCAGTACTTC.

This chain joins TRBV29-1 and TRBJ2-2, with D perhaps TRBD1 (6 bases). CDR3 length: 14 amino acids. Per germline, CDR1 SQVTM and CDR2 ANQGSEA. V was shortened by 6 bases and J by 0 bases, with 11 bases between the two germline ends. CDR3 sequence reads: CSVKTGTNTGELFF. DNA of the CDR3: TGCAGCGTCAAAACAGGGACGAACACCGGGGAGCTGTTTTTT.

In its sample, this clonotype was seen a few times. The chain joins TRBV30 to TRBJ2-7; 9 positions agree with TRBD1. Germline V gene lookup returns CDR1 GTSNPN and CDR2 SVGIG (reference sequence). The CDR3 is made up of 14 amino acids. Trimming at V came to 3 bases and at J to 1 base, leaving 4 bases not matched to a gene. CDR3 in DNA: TGTGCCTGGAGCCGGACAGGGGCTTCCTACGAGCAGTACTTC. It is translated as CAWSRTGASYEQYF.

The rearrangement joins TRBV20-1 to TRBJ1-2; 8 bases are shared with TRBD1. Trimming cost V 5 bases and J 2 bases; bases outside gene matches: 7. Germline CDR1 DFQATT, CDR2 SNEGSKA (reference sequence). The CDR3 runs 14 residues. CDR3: CSARPGTGNYGYTF. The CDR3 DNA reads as TGCAGTGCTCGTCCCGGGACAGGAAACTATGGCTACACCTTC.

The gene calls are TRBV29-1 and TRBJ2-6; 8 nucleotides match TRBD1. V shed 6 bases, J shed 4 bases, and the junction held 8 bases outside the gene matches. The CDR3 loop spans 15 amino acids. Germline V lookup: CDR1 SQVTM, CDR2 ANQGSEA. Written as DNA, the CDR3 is TGCAGCGTCCGACCAGGGGGCCGGGGGGCCAACGTCCTGACTTTC. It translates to CSVRPGGRGANVLTF.

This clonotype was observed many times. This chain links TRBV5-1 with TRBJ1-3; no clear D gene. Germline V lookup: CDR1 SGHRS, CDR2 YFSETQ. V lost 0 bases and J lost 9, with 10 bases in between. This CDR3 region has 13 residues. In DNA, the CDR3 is TGCGCCAGCAGCTTGGCCGGGGTATCCACCATATATTTT. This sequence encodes CASSLAGVSTIYF.

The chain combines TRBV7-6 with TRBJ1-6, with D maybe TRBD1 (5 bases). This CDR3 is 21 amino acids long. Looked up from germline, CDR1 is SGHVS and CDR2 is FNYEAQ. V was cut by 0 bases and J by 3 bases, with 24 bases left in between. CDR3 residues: CASSLAEGRVELKGYNSPLHF. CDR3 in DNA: TGTGCCAGCAGCTTAGCGGAAGGCAGGGTGGAATTAAAAGGCTATAATTCACCCCTCCACTTT.

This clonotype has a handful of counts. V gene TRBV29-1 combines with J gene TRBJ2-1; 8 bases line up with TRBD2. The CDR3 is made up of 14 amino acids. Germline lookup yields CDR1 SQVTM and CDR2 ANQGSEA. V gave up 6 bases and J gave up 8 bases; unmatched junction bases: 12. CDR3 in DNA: TGCAGCGTCACCTCGGGGGGGCGGGCAGATGAGCAGTTCTTC. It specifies CSVTSGGRADEQFF.

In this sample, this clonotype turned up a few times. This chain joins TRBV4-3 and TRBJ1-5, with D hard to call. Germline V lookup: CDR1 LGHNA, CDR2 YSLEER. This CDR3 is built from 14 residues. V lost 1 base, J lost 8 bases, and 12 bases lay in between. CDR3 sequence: CASSQAARGKPQHF. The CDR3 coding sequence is TGCGCCAGCAGCCAAGCGGCCCGGGGTAAGCCCCAGCATTTT.

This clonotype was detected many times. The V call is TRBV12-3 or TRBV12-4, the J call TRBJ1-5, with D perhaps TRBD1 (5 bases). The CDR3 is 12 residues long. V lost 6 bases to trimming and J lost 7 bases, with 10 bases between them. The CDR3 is CASRSTVQPQHF. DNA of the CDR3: TGTGCCAGCAGATCGACAGTCCAGCCCCAGCATTTT.

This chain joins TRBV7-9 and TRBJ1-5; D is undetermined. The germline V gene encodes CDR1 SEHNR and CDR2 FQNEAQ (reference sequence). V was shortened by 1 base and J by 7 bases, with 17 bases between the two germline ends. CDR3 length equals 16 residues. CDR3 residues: CASSLGDTASGQPQHF. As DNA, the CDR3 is TGTGCCAGCAGCTTAGGGGATACAGCCTCGGGACAGCCCCAGCATTTT.

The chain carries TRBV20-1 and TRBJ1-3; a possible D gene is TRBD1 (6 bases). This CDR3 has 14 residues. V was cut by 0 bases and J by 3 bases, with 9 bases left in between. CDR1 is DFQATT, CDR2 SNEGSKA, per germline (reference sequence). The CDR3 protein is CSARDSRGGNTIYF. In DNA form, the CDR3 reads TGCAGTGCTAGAGATAGCAGGGGTGGAAACACCATATATTTT.

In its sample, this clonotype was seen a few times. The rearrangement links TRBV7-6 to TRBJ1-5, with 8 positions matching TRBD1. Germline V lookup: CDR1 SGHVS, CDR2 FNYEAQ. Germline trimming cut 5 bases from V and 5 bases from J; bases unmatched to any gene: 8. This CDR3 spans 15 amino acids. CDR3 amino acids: CASSLRTGTYQPQHF. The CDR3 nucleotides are TGTGCCAGCAGCCTCCGGACAGGGACTTATCAGCCCCAGCATTTT.

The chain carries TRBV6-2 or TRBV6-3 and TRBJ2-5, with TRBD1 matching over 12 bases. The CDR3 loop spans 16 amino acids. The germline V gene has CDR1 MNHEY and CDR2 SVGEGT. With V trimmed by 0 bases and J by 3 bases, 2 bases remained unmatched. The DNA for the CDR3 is TGTGCCAGCAGTTACTCGGGGACAGGGGGCGAAGAGACCCAGTACTTC. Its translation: CASSYSGTGGEETQYF.

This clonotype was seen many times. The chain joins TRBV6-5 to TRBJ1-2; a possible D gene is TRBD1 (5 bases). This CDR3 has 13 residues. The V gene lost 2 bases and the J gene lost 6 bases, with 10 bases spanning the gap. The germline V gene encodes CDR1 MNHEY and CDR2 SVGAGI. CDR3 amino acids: CASSYGQGNGYTF. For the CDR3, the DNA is TGTGCCAGCAGTTACGGTCAGGGCAATGGCTACACCTTC.

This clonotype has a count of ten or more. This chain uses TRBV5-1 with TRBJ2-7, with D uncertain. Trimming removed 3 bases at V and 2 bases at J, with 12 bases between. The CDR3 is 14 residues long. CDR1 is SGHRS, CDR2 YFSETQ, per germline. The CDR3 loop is CASSSASVTYEQYF. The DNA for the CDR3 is TGCGCCAGCAGCTCAGCCTCTGTTACCTACGAGCAGTACTTC.

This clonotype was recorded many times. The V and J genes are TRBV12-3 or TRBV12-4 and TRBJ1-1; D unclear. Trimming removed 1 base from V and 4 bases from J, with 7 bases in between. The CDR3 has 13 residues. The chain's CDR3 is CASSLVWGTEAFF. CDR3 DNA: TGTGCCAGCAGTTTAGTGTGGGGCACTGAAGCTTTCTTT.

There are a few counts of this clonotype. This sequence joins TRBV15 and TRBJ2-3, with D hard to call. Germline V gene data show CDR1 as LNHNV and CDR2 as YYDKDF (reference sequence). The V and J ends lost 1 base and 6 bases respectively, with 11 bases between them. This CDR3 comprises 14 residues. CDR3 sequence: CATSRGSAMDTQYF. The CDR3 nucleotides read TGTGCCACCAGCAGAGGATCAGCAATGGATACGCAGTATTTT.

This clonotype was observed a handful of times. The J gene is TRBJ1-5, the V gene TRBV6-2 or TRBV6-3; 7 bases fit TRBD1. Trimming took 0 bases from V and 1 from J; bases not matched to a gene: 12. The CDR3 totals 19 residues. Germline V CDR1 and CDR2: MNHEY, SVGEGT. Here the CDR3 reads CASSYSTEQGIKSNQPQHF. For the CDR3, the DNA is TGTGCCAGCAGTTACTCCACGGAACAGGGGATAAAGAGCAATCAGCCCCAGCATTTT.

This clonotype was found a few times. The CDR3 region has the DNA TGTGCCAGCAGCGTAGTGGAGGGTACTAGCACAGATACGCAGTATTTT. Its translation: CASSVVEGTSTDTQYF. The rearrangement links TRBV9 to TRBJ2-3, with D possibly TRBD2 on 6 matching bases. In germline, CDR1 is SGDLS, CDR2 YYNGEE. Trimming removed 0 bases from V and 0 bases from J, with 11 bases in between. The CDR3 has 16 residues.

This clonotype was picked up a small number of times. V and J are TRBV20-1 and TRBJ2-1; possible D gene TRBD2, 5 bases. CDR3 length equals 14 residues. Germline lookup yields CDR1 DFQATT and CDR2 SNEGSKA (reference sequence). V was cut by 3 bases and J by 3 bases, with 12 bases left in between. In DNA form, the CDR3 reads TGCAGTGCTAGTAGCAAGCGGATCTACAATGAGCAGTTCTTC. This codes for CSASSKRIYNEQFF.

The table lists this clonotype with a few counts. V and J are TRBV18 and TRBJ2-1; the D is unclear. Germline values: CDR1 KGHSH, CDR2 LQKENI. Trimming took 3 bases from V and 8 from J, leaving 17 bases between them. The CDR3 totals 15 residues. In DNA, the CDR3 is TGTGCCAGCTCACCGAATTTGGGGTCAATCGATGAGCAGTTCTTC. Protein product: CASSPNLGSIDEQFF. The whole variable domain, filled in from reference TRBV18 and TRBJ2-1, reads NAGVMQNPRHLVRRRGQEARLRCSPMKGHSHVYWYRQLPEEGLKFMVYLQKENIIDESGMPKERFSAEFPKEGPSILRIQQVVRGDSAAYFCASSPNLGSIDEQFFGPGTRLTVL.